This entry describes one TCR beta chain. As yet, its antigen is unknown. Unique molecular identifiers were present on the cDNA, which also gained a universal primer site by template switching. TCRdb re-derived calls from the 5' RACE reads in MiXCR, one entry per CDR3 protein. Of under 1 million distinct CDR3 sequences in the sample, roughly an eighth were seen once. All donors were healthy, and all were Caucasian. The sample originates from a study of identical twins. CDR3 length equals 13 residues. In germline, CDR1 is SEHNR, CDR2 FQNEAQ (reference sequence). Trimming shortened V by 11 bases and J by 6 bases, and 17 bases separated the two germline ends. Findings and limits, study-wide: Models predicted too little out-of-frame TCR alpha sharing in monozygotic twins.

This sample was shared with a second study, whose subject was yellow fever vaccine responses in identical twins.

The sequenced material came from PBMCs. The V call is TRBV7-9, the J call TRBJ2-1, with D possibly being TRBD1 or TRBD2 (5 bases each). The source of this sequence is a woman aged 18-29 years in good health. CDR3 amino acids: CAGARGAFNEQFF. The CDR3 DNA reads as TGTGCCGGGGCTCGAGGGGCGTTCAATGAGCAGTTCTTC.